A single sample gave rise to the 25 T cell receptor beta chains below, sequenced in a study of blood T cell repertoires in COVID-19. The method was immunoSEQ multiplex PCR; TCRdb's version includes in-frame clones alone and lacks a portion of them. Among 250,000 to 300,000 clones listed, approximately 85% were seen once. The sample consisted of peripheral blood. These receptors all come from a man between 50 and 59 years old with active or convalescent COVID-19.

This clone was counted once. At one end the junction does not follow the germline gene, possibly because of a read error. This chain links TRBV7-7 with TRBJ2-7; 13 bases line up with TRBD2. Germline lookup yields CDR1 SSHAT and CDR2 FNYEAQ (reference sequence). CDR3 length equals 19 residues. The CDR3, as DNA: TGTGCTAGCAGCTTATGCGGGACTAGCGGGAAACCCAGCTCCTACGAGCAGTACTTC. Protein product: CASSLCGTSGKPSSYEQYF.

The rearrangement links TRBV6-5 to TRBJ2-1, with D maybe TRBD1 (5 bases). V was clipped by 4 bases and J by 10 bases, with 8 bases between them. The CDR3 loop spans 11 amino acids. Looked up from germline, CDR1 is MNHEY and CDR2 is SVGAGI. CDR3 sequence (DNA): TGTGCCAGCAGTTTCGGACAAGAGCAGTTCTTC. It encodes CASSFGQEQFF.

The sample holds a few counts of this clone. The V call is TRBV12-5, the J call TRBJ2-7, with TRBD2 matching over 9 bases. J lost 4 bases, V lost 4 bases, and 8 bases had no gene match. This CDR3 is 15 amino acids long. Germline V CDR1 and CDR2: LGHNT, FRNRAP. The CDR3 DNA follows: TGTGCTAGTGGTTCCCCGACTAGCGGTCGTTACGAGCAGTACTTC. Translation: CASGSPTSGRYEQYF.

Only a few counts were recorded for this clone. This chain connects TRBV6-1 to TRBJ2-5; a possible D gene is TRBD1 (6 bases). There are 15 residues in the CDR3. V lost 2 bases and J 4 bases, leaving 14 bases between the germline ends. Germline-derived CDR1 and CDR2 are MNHNS and SASEGT. The CDR3 sequence is CASSERGIRGETQYF. The CDR3 DNA is TGTGCCAGCAGTGAAAGGGGTATCAGGGGAGAGACCCAGTACTTC.

The chain is built from TRBV2 and TRBJ1-2; 7 bases align to TRBD1. Germline loops: CDR1 SNHLY, CDR2 FYNNEI. V lost 2 bases and J lost 6; bases outside the gene matches: 12. This CDR3 comprises 16 residues. The chain's CDR3 is CASSEWELDRADGYTF. DNA for the CDR3: TGTGCCAGCAGTGAATGGGAATTAGACAGGGCGGATGGCTACACCTTC.

The chain is built from TRBV28 and TRBJ2-7; 8 bases agree with TRBD1. Trimming at V came to 4 bases and at J to 2 bases, leaving 1 base not matched to a gene. The germline V gene has CDR1 MDHEN and CDR2 SYDVKM. This CDR3 is built from 13 residues. For the CDR3, the DNA is TGTGCCAGCAGTTCGACAGGGGCCTACGAGCAGTACTTC. Encoded protein: CASSSTGAYEQYF.

The chain is built from TRBV5-1 and TRBJ2-3; TRBD2 matches 8 bases. Trimming took 3 bases from V and 3 from J; bases not matched to a gene: 6. The germline gives CDR1 SGHRS, CDR2 YFSETQ. This CDR3 has 15 residues. CDR3 protein: CASSWSGRGTDTQYF. CDR3 nucleotide sequence: TGCGCCAGCAGCTGGAGCGGGAGAGGGACAGATACGCAGTATTTT. The entire variable domain, with the rest obtained from reference TRBV5-1 and TRBJ2-3, is as follows: KAGVTQTPRYLIKTRGQQVTLSCSPISGHRSVSWYQQTPGQGLQFLFEYFSETQRNKGNFPGRFSGRQFSNSRSEMNVSTLELGDSALYLCASSWSGRGTDTQYFGPGTRLTVL.

V gene TRBV7-9 combines with J gene TRBJ2-5; D is uncertain. This CDR3 spans 15 amino acids. The germline V and J ends were trimmed by 1 base and 0 bases, with 9 bases remaining between them. CDR1 SEHNR and CDR2 FQNEAQ come from the germline V gene (reference sequence). CDR3 in amino acids: CASSLGQLDQETQYF. DNA for the CDR3: TGTGCCAGCAGCTTAGGGCAGCTAGACCAAGAGACCCAGTACTTC.

The V and J genes are TRBV28 and TRBJ1-2; the D gene is possibly TRBD1 (5 bases). Germline values: CDR1 MDHEN, CDR2 SYDVKM. Trimming cost V 2 bases and J 6 bases, with 13 bases left between them. The CDR3 consists of 14 residues. The CDR3 DNA is TGTGCCAGCAGTTTACTACAGGTCGCGGATGGCTACACCTTC. Its translation: CASSLLQVADGYTF.

The chain combines TRBV5-4 with TRBJ1-1; D gene unclear. Trimming stripped 1 base from V and 3 bases from J, with 10 bases between. The germline V gene has CDR1 SGHNT and CDR2 YYREEE (reference sequence). CDR3 length: 14 residues. Written as DNA, the CDR3 is TGTGCCAGCAGCTTGACGGGGTCGGACACTGAAGCTTTCTTT. Protein sequence: CASSLTGSDTEAFF.

CDR3 nucleotides: TGTGCCACCAGCAGAGAATGGAGACGGCTCAGCAATCAGCCCCAGCATTTT. As protein: CATSREWRRLSNQPQHF. The chain carries TRBV15 and TRBJ1-5, with no clear D. CDR3 length: 17 amino acids. V lost 0 bases and J 1 base, leaving 13 bases between the germline ends. Germline assignment: CDR1 LNHNV and CDR2 YYDKDF (reference sequence). Full variable domain (outside the CDR3, taken from reference TRBV15 and TRBJ1-5): DAMVIQNPRYQVTQFGKPVTLSCSQTLNHNVMYWYQQKSSQAPKLLFHYYDKDFNNEADTPDNFQSRRPNTSFCFLDIRSPGLGDTAMYLCATSREWRRLSNQPQHFGDGTRLSIL.

The chain uses TRBV24-1 and TRBJ2-2, with D perhaps TRBD1 (5 bases). V was clipped by 3 bases and J by 0 bases, with 10 bases between them. Per germline, CDR1 KGHDR and CDR2 SFDVKD. The CDR3 loop spans 16 amino acids. For the CDR3, the DNA is TGTGCCACCAGTGATACAGGTTCCGCGAACACCGGGGAGCTGTTTTTT. Residues: CATSDTGSANTGELFF.

V and J are TRBV6-2 or TRBV6-3 and TRBJ1-5, with D possibly TRBD1 on 6 matching bases. This CDR3 contains 15 residues. V lost 5 bases and J lost 4, with 15 bases in between. Per the germline V gene, CDR1 is MNHEY and CDR2 is SVGEGT. As DNA, the CDR3 is TGTGCCAGCAGTCGCCCAGGGGTTTCGAATCAGCCCCAGCATTTT. Protein: CASSRPGVSNQPQHF.

The V and J genes are TRBV2 and TRBJ1-2, with a weak D call TRBD1 (5 bases). Germline V lookup: CDR1 SNHLY, CDR2 FYNNEI. This CDR3 contains 15 residues. V was shortened by 10 bases and J by 1 base, with 19 bases between the two germline ends. The CDR3 sequence is CATGGETTVNYGYTF. CDR3 DNA sequence: TGTGCCACGGGGGGGGAAACCACGGTTAACTATGGCTACACCTTC.

This chain uses TRBV24-1 with TRBJ2-5; TRBD2 matches at 13 bases. Germline values: CDR1 KGHDR, CDR2 SFDVKD. The CDR3 is 16 amino acids. The ends lost 4 bases at V and 1 base at J; junction bases unmatched: 2. CDR3 DNA: TGTGCCACCAGTGAGGGGACTAGCGGGACCCAAGAGACCCAGTACTTC. Residues: CATSEGTSGTQETQYF.

This clone turned up a few times. J is TRBJ1-5 and V is TRBV6-1; D is unresolved. The V end lost 0 bases, the J end lost 6 bases, and 6 bases lay between the germline ends. Germline CDR1 is MNHNS and CDR2 is SASEGT. There are 13 residues in the CDR3. The DNA of the CDR3 is TGTGCCAGCAGTGAAGCGCCAGGTCAGCCCCAGCATTTT. This translates into CASSEAPGQPQHF.

The V gene is TRBV4-2, the J gene TRBJ1-4, with unresolved D. The CDR3 is 17 amino acids. The V end was cut by 0 bases, the J end by 0 bases, with 11 bases between. The germline gives CDR1 LGHNA, CDR2 YNFKEQ. The CDR3 sequence: CASSQEGRRSTNEKLFF. The CDR3 DNA follows: TGTGCCAGCAGCCAAGAAGGCAGGCGCTCAACTAATGAAAAACTGTTTTTT.

The chain joins TRBV27 to TRBJ2-1; D perhaps matches TRBD2 (6 bases). V was trimmed by 5 bases and J by 5 bases, leaving 16 bases between them. In germline, CDR1 is MNHEY, CDR2 SMNVEV (reference sequence). This CDR3 region has 15 residues. The CDR3 coding sequence is TGTGCCAGCAGTCCCTATGGGGGAGGCAACAATGAGCAGTTCTTC. This translates into CASSPYGGGNNEQFF.

V is TRBV5-5 and J is TRBJ2-6; TRBD2 agrees at 7 bases. In germline, CDR1 is SGHKS, CDR2 YYEKEE (reference sequence). The CDR3 length is 15 residues. The junction had 1 base not matched to a gene; V was cut back by 2 bases and J by 2 bases. CDR3 nucleotides: TGTGCCAGCAGCTTCGGGGGGACTGGGGCCAACGTCCTGACTTTC. This encodes CASSFGGTGANVLTF. Filled out from reference TRBV5-5 and TRBJ2-6, the complete variable domain reads DAGVTQSPTHLIKTRGQQVTLRCSPISGHKSVSWYQQVLGQGPQFIFQYYEKEERGRGNFPDRFSARQFPNYSSELNVNALLLGDSALYLCASSFGGTGANVLTFGAGSRLTVL.

The rearrangement links TRBV11-2 to TRBJ2-7; 11 bases are a match to TRBD2. The germline CDR1 and CDR2 sequences are SGHAT and FQNNGV. The V segment lost 5 bases and the J segment 2 bases; nucleotides outside the gene matches: 5. This CDR3 has 15 residues. This chain's CDR3 is CASSPGLAVTYEQYF. CDR3 DNA: TGTGCCAGCAGCCCGGGACTAGCGGTTACCTACGAGCAGTACTTC.

The rearrangement joins TRBV3-1 (or the pseudogene TRBV3-2) to TRBJ1-1; no clear D gene. The CDR3 length is 15 residues. Germline V gives CDR1 LGHDT, CDR2 YNNKEL (reference sequence). Trimming removed 1 base at V and 4 bases at J, with 13 bases between. In nucleotides, the CDR3 is TGTGCCAGCAGCCAAGTTCTCCCCCGAGGCACTGAAGCTTTCTTT. It encodes CASSQVLPRGTEAFF.

The chain couples TRBV24-1 to TRBJ2-3, with TRBD2 identical over 7 bases. Losses at the gene ends were 7 bases for V and 4 bases for J; bases not matched to a gene: 10. Germline CDR1 and CDR2: KGHDR and SFDVKD. CDR3 length: 15 amino acids. The CDR3 coding sequence is TGTGCCACCAGAGCGGGAAATGGTAGGGCAGATACGCAGTATTTT. Its translation is CATRAGNGRADTQYF.

In this sample, this clone turned up once. The rearrangement uses TRBV11-2 and TRBJ2-1; TRBD2 matches at 9 bases. Germline lookup yields CDR1 SGHAT and CDR2 FQNNGV. V shed 5 bases, J shed 7 bases, and the junction held 3 bases outside the gene matches. The CDR3 is 13 residues long. CDR3 DNA: TGTGCCAGCAGCGGGACTAGCATAAATGAGCAGTTCTTC. This gives the protein CASSGTSINEQFF.

This sequence joins TRBV6-6 and TRBJ2-5; D is perhaps TRBD1 (6 bases). V lost 7 bases to trimming and J lost 1 base, with 10 bases between them. The germline V gene encodes CDR1 MNHNY and CDR2 SVGAGI (reference sequence). This CDR3 is 13 amino acids long. This CDR3 reads CASTRGGQETQYF. The CDR3 DNA reads TGTGCCAGCACCAGGGGCGGCCAAGAGACCCAGTACTTC.

The rearrangement joins TRBV9 to TRBJ2-7, with D tentatively TRBD2 (5 bases). V was clipped by 1 base and J by 0 bases, with 8 bases between them. This CDR3 is 14 amino acids long. Germline loops: CDR1 SGDLS, CDR2 YYNGEE. The CDR3 loop reads CASSVSGNSYEQYF. CDR3 sequence (DNA): TGTGCCAGCAGCGTATCCGGGAACTCCTACGAGCAGTACTTC. Filled out from reference TRBV9 and TRBJ2-7, the complete variable domain reads DSGVTQTPKHLITATGQRVTLRCSPRSGDLSVYWYQQSLDQGLQFLIQYYNGEERAKGNILERFSAQQFPDLHSELNLSSLELGDSALYFCASSVSGNSYEQYFGPGTRLTVT.